These 8 T cell receptor beta chains were all obtained from the same sample, sequenced in a study of Ad26.COV2.S vaccination and SARS-CoV-2 variants. The sample's treatment: over 15 received Ad26.COV2.S at low or high dose, single or two shots; several received placebo; per-sample allocation not given. Samples analyzed were those drawn on day 63 after the first vaccine or placebo injection. Sequenced by immunoSEQ multiplex PCR; TCRdb stores in-frame clones only, minus some. Among about 330,000 clones listed, 85% to 90% were seen once. The sample was peripheral blood, taken in a trial of Ad26.COV2.S vaccine versus placebo. The receptor set was obtained from a person aged 18-65 years who received the Ad26.COV2.S COVID-19 vaccine or a placebo.

V usage is TRBV12-3 or TRBV12-4 and J usage is TRBJ2-7; no firm D call. This CDR3 has 13 residues. Trimming pared 3 bases from V and 4 bases from J, leaving 10 bases between. The CDR3 spells CASSFSAQYEQYV. In DNA form, the CDR3 reads TGTGCCAGCAGTTTCAGTGCCCAGTACGAGCAGTACGTC.

The chain uses TRBV15 and TRBJ2-3; the match to TRBD2 covers 9 bases. V shed 3 bases, J shed 6 bases, and the junction held 10 bases outside the gene matches. Germline V gene lookup returns CDR1 LNHNV and CDR2 YYDKDF (reference sequence). The CDR3 runs 16 residues. The CDR3 coding sequence is TGTGCCACCAGCAGGGTTCGACTAGCGGAACTGGATACGCAGTATTTT. Translating gives CATSRVRLAELDTQYF.

The V and J genes are TRBV6-5 and TRBJ1-1; the D is unclear. CDR1 is MNHEY and CDR2 is SVGAGI in the germline V gene. CDR3 length: 13 amino acids. V shed 8 bases and J shed 2 bases, with 12 bases lying between them. CDR3 residues: CASSNGVNTEAFF. CDR3 nucleotide sequence: TGTGCCAGCTCAAATGGGGTAAACACTGAAGCTTTCTTT.

The chain combines TRBV11-3 with TRBJ2-1, with D perhaps assigned TRBD1 or TRBD2 (6 bases each). Germline V gene lookup returns CDR1 SGHNT and CDR2 YENEEA. The CDR3 spans 15 residues. The ends were cut back, 1 base at V and 8 bases at J, with 15 bases in the middle. DNA for the CDR3: TGTGCCAGCAGCTTAGGCCGGGGGCGGAATTATGAGCAGTTCTTC. Residues: CASSLGRGRNYEQFF.

The chain uses TRBV27 and TRBJ2-1; 9 nucleotides align to TRBD1. The CDR3 is 15 residues long. Trimming removed 0 bases from V and 6 bases from J; junction bases left unmatched: 3. Germline V gives CDR1 MNHEY, CDR2 SMNVEV (reference sequence). CDR3 DNA sequence: TGTGCCAGCAGTTTATCGGGGACAGGGATCAATGAGCAGTTCTTC. The encoded protein is CASSLSGTGINEQFF.

V gene TRBV5-6 combines with J gene TRBJ1-2; unclear D gene. Germline CDR1 and CDR2: SGHDT and YYEEEE. The CDR3 is 14 residues long. Trimming took 2 bases from V and 8 from J, leaving 16 bases between them. The CDR3 DNA is TGTGCCAGCAGCTTAACTGACCCCGGCGGCGGCTACACCTTC. Translating it yields CASSLTDPGGGYTF.

V gene TRBV18 combines with J gene TRBJ1-2, with unresolved D. The CDR3 extends over 14 amino acids. From germline, CDR1 is KGHSH and CDR2 LQKENI. V shed 1 base and J shed 5 bases, with 11 bases lying between them. CDR3 nucleotide sequence: TGTGCCAGCTCACCACAGGGTCTCCTTTATGGCTACACCTTC. Residues: CASSPQGLLYGYTF.

The V call is TRBV7-6, the J call TRBJ2-3; 10 bases are shared with TRBD2. Germline CDR1 is SGHVS and CDR2 is FNYEAQ. Trimming at V came to 8 bases and at J to 2 bases, leaving 16 bases not matched to a gene. CDR3 length: 18 residues. CDR3 nucleotide sequence: TGTGCCAGCCGAAAAGCGGGAGGGACAGGCCCCACCACAGATACGCAGTATTTT. It codes for CASRKAGGTGPTTDTQYF.